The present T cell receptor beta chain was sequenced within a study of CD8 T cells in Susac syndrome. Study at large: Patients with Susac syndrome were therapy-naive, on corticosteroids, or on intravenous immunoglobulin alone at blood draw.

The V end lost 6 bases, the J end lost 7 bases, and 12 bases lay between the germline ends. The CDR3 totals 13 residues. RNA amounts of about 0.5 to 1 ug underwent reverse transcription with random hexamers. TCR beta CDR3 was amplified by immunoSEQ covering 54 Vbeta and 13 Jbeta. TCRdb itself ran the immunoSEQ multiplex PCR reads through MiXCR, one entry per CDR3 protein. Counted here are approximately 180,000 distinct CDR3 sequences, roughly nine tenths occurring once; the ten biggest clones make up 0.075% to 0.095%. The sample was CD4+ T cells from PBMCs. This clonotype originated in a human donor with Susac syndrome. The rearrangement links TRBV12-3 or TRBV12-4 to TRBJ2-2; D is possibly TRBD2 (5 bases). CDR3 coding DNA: TGTGCCAGCAGGCCAAAGAGGGACGGGGAGCTGTTTTTT. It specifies CASRPKRDGELFF.